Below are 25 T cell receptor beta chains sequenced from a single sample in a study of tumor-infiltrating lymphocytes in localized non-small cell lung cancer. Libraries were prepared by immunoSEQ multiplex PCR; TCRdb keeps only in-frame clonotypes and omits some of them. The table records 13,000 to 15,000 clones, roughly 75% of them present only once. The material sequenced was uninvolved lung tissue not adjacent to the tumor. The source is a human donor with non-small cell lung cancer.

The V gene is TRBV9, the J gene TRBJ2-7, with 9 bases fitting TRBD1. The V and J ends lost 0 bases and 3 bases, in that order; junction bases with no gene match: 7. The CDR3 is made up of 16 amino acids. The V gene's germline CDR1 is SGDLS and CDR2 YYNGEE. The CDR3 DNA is TGTGCCAGCAGCGTAGGAAAGGGACAGGGTGACTACGAGCAGTACTTC. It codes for CASSVGKGQGDYEQYF.

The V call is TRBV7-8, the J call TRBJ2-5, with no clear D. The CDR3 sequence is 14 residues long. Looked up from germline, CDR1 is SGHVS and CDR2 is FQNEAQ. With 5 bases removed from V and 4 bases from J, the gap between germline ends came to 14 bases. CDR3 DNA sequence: TGTGCCAGCAGCCCCCCAGTTTCAGGAGAGACCCAGTACTTC. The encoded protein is CASSPPVSGETQYF.

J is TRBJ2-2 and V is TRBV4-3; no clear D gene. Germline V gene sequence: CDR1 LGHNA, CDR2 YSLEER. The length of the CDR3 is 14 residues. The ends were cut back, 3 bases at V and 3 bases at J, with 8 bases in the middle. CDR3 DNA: TGCGCCAGCAGCCAGAGTAGTGACACCGGGGAGCTGTTTTTT. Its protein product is CASSQSSDTGELFF.

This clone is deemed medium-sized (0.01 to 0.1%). The CDR3 bases are TGTGCCAGCAGCTTAACAGGTACCTCCTACGAGCAGTACTTC. Translation: CASSLTGTSYEQYF. The chain links TRBV7-2 to TRBJ2-7, with D possibly TRBD1 on 5 matching bases. The germline CDR1 and CDR2 sequences are SGHTA and FQGNSA. V was shortened by 2 bases and J by 0 bases, with 8 bases between the two germline ends. This CDR3 contains 14 residues.

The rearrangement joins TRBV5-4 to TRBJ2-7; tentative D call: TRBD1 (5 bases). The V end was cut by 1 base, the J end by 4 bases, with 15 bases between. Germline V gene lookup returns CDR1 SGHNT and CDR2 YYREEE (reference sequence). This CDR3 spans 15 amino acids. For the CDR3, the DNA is TGTGCCAGCAGCTTGTACAGGCAGCCGCAGTACGAGCAGTACTTC. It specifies CASSLYRQPQYEQYF.

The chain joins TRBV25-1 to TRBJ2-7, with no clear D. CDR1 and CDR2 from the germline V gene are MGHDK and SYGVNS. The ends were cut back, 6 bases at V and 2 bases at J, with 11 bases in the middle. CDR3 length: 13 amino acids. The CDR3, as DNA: TGTGCCAGCAGGTCAGGCAGTCCCTACGAGCAGTACTTC. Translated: CASRSGSPYEQYF.

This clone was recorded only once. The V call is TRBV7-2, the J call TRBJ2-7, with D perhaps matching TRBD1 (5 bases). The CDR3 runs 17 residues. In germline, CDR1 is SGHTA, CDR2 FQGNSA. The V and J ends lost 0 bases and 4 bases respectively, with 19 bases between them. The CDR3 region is CASSLAFGASSLYEQYF. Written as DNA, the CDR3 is TGTGCCAGCAGCTTAGCGTTTGGGGCCAGCTCCCTTTACGAGCAGTACTTC.

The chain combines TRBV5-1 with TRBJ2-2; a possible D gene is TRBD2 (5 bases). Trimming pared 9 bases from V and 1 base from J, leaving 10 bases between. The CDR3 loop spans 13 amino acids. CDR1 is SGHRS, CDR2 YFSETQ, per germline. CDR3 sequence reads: CATRAGNTGELFF. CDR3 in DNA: TGCGCCACAAGGGCGGGGAACACCGGGGAGCTGTTTTTT.

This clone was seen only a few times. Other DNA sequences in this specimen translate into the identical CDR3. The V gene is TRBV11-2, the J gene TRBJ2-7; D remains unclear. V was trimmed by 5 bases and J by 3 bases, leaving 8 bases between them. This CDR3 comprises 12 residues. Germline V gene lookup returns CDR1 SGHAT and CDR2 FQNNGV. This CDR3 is CASSPPGYEQYF. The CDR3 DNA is TGTGCCAGCAGCCCCCCCGGCTACGAGCAGTACTTC. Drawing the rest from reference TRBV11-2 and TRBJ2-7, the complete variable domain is EAGVAQSPRYKIIEKRQSVAFWCNPISGHATLYWYQQILGQGPKLLIQFQNNGVVDDSQLPKDRFSAERLKGVDSTLKIQPAKLEDSAVYLCASSPPGYEQYFGPGTRLTVT.

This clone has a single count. The DNA for the CDR3 is TGTGCCAGCAGAGAAGGAATTACGCAGTATTTT. It translates to CASREGITQYF. The rearrangement uses TRBV25-1 and TRBJ2-3; no clear D gene. The CDR3 has 11 residues. Trimming pared 6 bases from V and 8 bases from J, leaving 9 bases between. Germline V lookup: CDR1 MGHDK, CDR2 SYGVNS.

CDR3 nucleotide sequence: TGTGCCAGCAGCCCAGCAGGGACAGTGCTCGGGTACACTGAAGCTTTCTTT. As protein: CASSPAGTVLGYTEAFF. The V call is TRBV7-9, the J call TRBJ1-1; 7 bases are a match to TRBD1. The CDR3 spans 17 residues. J lost 3 bases, V lost 5 bases, and 15 bases had no gene match. The germline V gene has CDR1 SEHNR and CDR2 FQNEAQ (reference sequence).

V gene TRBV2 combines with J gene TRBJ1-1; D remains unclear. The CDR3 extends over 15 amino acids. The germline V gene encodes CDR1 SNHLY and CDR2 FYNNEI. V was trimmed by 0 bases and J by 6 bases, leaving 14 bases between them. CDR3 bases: TGTGCCAGCAGTGAAGCTACCGGGAGTGGTGCTGAAGCTTTCTTT. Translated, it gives CASSEATGSGAEAFF.

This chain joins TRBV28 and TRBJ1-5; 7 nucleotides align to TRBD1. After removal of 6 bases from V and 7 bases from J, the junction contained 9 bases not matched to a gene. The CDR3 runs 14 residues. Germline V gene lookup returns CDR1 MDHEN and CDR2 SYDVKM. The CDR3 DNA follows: TGTGCCAGCAGCCCAGGGGGATCGCAGCAGCCCCAGCATTTT. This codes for CASSPGGSQQPQHF.

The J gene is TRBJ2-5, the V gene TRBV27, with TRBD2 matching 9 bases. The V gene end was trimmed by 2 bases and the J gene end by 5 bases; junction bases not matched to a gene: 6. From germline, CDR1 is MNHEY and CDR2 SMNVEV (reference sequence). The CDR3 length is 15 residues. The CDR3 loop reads CASSLGAGGLETQYF. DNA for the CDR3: TGTGCCAGCAGTTTAGGGGCGGGGGGGTTGGAGACCCAGTACTTC.

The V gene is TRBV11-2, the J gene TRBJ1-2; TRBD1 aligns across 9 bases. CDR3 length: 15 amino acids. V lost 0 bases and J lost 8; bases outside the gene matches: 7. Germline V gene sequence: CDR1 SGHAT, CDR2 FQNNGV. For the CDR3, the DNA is TGTGCCAGCAGCTTAGATCCAGGGACAGGGTTCGGCTACACCTTC. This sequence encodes CASSLDPGTGFGYTF.

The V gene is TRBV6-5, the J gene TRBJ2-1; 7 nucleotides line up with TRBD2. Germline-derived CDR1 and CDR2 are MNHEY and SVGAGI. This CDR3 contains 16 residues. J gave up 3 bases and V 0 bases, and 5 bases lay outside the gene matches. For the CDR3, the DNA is TGTGCCAGCAGTTACTCGCTAGCGGTAGTCTACAATGAGCAGTTCTTC. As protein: CASSYSLAVVYNEQFF.

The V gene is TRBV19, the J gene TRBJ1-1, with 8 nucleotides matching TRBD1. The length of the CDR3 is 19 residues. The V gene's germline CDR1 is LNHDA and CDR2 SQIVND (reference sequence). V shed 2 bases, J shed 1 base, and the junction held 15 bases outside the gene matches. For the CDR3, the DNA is TGTGCCAGTAGTATAAGGACAGGGTTGGTGGGTCTGACGAACACTGAAGCTTTCTTT. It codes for CASSIRTGLVGLTNTEAFF.

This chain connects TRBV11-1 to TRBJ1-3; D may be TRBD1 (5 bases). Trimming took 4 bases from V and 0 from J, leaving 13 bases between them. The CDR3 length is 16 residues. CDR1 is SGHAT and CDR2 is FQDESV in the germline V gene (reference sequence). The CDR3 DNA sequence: TGTGCCAGCAGCTCCCGGGACCGTCTCTCTGGAAACACCATATATTTT. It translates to CASSSRDRLSGNTIYF.

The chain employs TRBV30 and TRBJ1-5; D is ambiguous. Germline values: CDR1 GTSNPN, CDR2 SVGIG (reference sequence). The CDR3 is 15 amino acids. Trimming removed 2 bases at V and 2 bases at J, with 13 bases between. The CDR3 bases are TGTGCCTGGAGTAAAGGGCCCTTAGGCAATCAGCCCCAGCATTTT. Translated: CAWSKGPLGNQPQHF. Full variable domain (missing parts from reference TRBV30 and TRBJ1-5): SQTIHQWPATLVQPVGSPLSLECTVEGTSNPNLYWYRQAAGRGLQLLFYSVGIGQISSEVPQNLSASRPQDRQFILSSKKLLLSDSGFYLCAWSKGPLGNQPQHFGDGTRLSIL.

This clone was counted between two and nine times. CDR3 in amino acids: CASSKNRDSYEQYF. In nucleotides, the CDR3 is TGTGCCAGCAGCAAAAACAGGGACTCCTACGAGCAGTACTTC. The gene calls are TRBV7-2 and TRBJ2-7; D is possibly TRBD1 (6 bases). Trimming took 5 bases from V and 0 from J, leaving 11 bases between them. The CDR3 loop spans 14 amino acids. Germline CDR1 SGHTA, CDR2 FQGNSA.

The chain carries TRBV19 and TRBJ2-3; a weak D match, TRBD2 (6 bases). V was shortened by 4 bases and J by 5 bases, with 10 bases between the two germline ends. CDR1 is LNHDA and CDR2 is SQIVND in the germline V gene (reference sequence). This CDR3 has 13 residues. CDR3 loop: CASSSRGRDTQYF. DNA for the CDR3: TGTGCCAGTAGTAGCCGGGGGAGAGATACGCAGTATTTT.

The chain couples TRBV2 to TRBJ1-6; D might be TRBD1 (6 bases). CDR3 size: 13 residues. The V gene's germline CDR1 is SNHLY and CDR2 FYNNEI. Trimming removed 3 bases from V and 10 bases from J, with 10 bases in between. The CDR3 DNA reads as TGTGCCAGCAGTGAGCGTAGGGGGTCACCCCTCCACTTT. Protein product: CASSERRGSPLHF.

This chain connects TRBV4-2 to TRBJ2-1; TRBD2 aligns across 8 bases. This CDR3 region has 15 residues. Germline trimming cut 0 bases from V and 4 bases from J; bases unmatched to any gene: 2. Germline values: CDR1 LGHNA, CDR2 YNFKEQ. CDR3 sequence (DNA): TGTGCCAGCAGCCAAGAAGGGACTAGATACAATGAGCAGTTCTTC. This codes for CASSQEGTRYNEQFF.

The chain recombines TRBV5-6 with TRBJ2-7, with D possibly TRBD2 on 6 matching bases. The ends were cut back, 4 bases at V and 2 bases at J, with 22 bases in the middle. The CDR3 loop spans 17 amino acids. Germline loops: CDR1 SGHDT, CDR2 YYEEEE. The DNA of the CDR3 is TGTGCCAGCAGCACCAGCCTGCGGAGGGCCGTTACCTACGAGCAGTACTTC. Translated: CASSTSLRRAVTYEQYF.

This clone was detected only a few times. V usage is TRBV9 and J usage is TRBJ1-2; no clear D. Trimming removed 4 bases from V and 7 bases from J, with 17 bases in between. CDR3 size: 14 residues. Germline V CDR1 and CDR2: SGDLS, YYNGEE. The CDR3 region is CASSFNAAVGGYTF. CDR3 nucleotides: TGTGCCAGCAGCTTCAACGCGGCAGTTGGTGGCTACACCTTC.